The rows below give T cell receptor beta chains drawn from one sample of a study of blood T cell repertoires in COVID-19. Some clones are missing from TCRdb's copy, which holds only in-frame ones; the method was immunoSEQ multiplex PCR. The sample holds fewer than 120,000 clones; roughly 85% are singletons and the top ten take 16%. Sequencing was carried out using peripheral blood. The receptors here all came from an elderly woman with active or convalescent COVID-19. Both conserved end residues are part of each CDR3. The D gene is left open where the match is weak. Expanded clones get a size class; other rows say once, few or many, or leave the size out.

>NA|TRBJ1-1|TRBV12-3/TRBV12-4|TRBD1
CASSLGQGREAFF
TGTGCCAGCAGTTTAGGACAGGGGCGTGAAGCTTTCTTT
>few|TRBJ2-1|TRBV5-1|TRBD2
CASSWTSGAGEQFF
TGCGCCAGCAGCTGGACTAGCGGGGCGGGTGAGCAGTTCTTC
>few|TRBJ1-3|TRBV7-9|TRBD1
CASSTTGVGNTIYF
TGTGCCAGCAGCACTACAGGGGTTGGAAACACCATATATTTT
>NA|TRBJ2-7|TRBV19|TRBD2
CASSTSTSGIISYEQYF
TGTGCCAGTAGTACATCGACTAGCGGAATTATCTCCTACGAGCAGTACTTC
>NA|TRBJ2-7|TRBV6-2/TRBV6-3|TRBD2
CASSYPWTSGQSYEQYF
TGTGCCAGCAGTTACCCATGGACTAGCGGGCAGTCCTACGAGCAGTACTTC
>NA|TRBJ1-1|TRBV30|NA
CAWSVVGVNTEAFF
TGTGCCTGGAGTGTAGTAGGAGTGAACACTGAAGCTTTCTTT
>NA|TRBJ2-1|TRBV6-4|NA
CASSASGTSSYNEQFF
TGTGCCAGCAGTGCTTCCGGGACTTCCTCCTACAATGAGCAGTTCTTC
>NA|TRBJ1-2|TRBV18|NA
CASSLTQGNYGYTF
TGTGCCAGCTCACTGACTCAGGGGAACTATGGCTACACCTTC
>NA|TRBJ2-2|TRBV7-8|TRBD1
CARRFNDRGVFTGELFF
TGTGCCCGCCGCTTCAACGACAGGGGGGTGTTCACCGGGGAGCTGTTTTTT
>NA|TRBJ2-7|TRBV6-5|TRBD1
CASSYDRGYEQYF
TGTGCCAGCAGTTACGACAGGGGCTACGAGCAGTACTTC
>NA|TRBJ1-2|TRBV7-9|NA
CASSSNRLEGYTF
TGTGCCAGCAGCTCTAATCGACTAGAGGGCTACACCTTC
>NA|TRBJ1-6|TRBV6-1|NA
CASSDGSPLHF
TGTGCCAGCAGTGACGGGTCACCCCTCCACTTT
>NA|TRBJ1-1|TRBV7-2|NA
CASSLAPGTEAFF
TGTGCCAGCAGCCTTGCCCCAGGGACTGAAGCTTTCTTT
>NA|TRBJ2-7|TRBV18|TRBD1
CASSLGQGAYEQYF
TGTGCCAGCTCTCTGGGACAGGGGGCCTACGAGCAGTACTTC
>few|TRBJ2-1|TRBV27|TRBD1
CASSLGRTGLYEQFF
TGTGCCAGCAGTTTAGGCCGGACAGGGCTATATGAGCAGTTCTTC
>NA|TRBJ2-7|TRBV11-2|TRBD1
CASSRGPGQGAYEQYF
TGTGCCAGCAGCCGAGGCCCTGGACAGGGAGCCTACGAGCAGTACTTC
>NA|TRBJ1-2|TRBV7-9|NA
CASSFQGNNYGYTF
TGTGCCAGCAGCTTCCAGGGGAATAACTATGGCTACACCTTC
>NA|TRBJ2-2|TRBV5-1|NA
CASSLEAADTGELFF
TGCGCCAGCAGCTTGGAAGCGGCCGACACCGGGGAGCTGTTTTTT
>NA|TRBJ1-5|TRBV10-3|TRBD1
CAISESGQGEGQPQHF
TGTGCCATCAGTGAGTCGGGACAGGGGGAGGGACAGCCCCAGCATTTT
>NA|TRBJ1-5|TRBV7-9|NA
CASSPAGDQPQHF
TGTGCCAGCAGCCCCGCGGGGGATCAGCCCCAGCATTTT
>NA|TRBJ2-1|TRBV6-1|NA
CASSDVGGEQFF
TGTGCCAGCAGTGATGTGGGGGGTGAGCAGTTCTTC
>NA|TRBJ1-2|TRBV2|TRBD1
CASRTGVGGYTF
TGTGCCAGCAGAACAGGGGTAGGAGGCTACACCTTC
>NA|TRBJ1-6|TRBV4-3|NA
CASSQDQGSSPLHF
TGCGCCAGCAGCCAAGATCAGGGTAGTTCACCCCTCCACTTT
>NA|TRBJ2-7|TRBV14|NA
CASSQASGAEQYF
TGTGCCAGCAGCCAAGCAAGCGGAGCCGAGCAGTACTTC
>once|TRBJ2-1|TRBV10-3|NA
CAITAGLLLYNEQFF
TGTGCCATCACCGCGGGGCTCTTACTATACAATGAGCAGTTCTTC
>NA|TRBJ2-1|TRBV4-1|NA
CASSRDSDTYNEQFF
TGCGCCAGCAGCCGGGACTCCGATACCTACAATGAGCAGTTCTTC
>few|TRBJ2-7|TRBV2|TRBD2
CASSGLTSTYEQYF
TGTGCCAGCAGCGGTTTGACTAGCACCTACGAGCAGTACTTC
>NA|TRBJ2-7|TRBV5-1|NA
CASSPPLGGSGEQYF
TGCGCCAGCAGCCCCCCTTTGGGGGGAAGTGGCGAGCAGTACTTC
>NA|TRBJ2-4|TRBV30|TRBD1
CACNTGGWAKNIQYF
TGTGCCTGTAATACAGGGGGCTGGGCCAAAAACATTCAGTACTTC
>NA|TRBJ1-1|TRBV28|TRBD1
CASSYGQGFTEAFF
TGTGCCAGCAGTTACGGACAGGGTTTCACTGAAGCTTTCTTT
>NA|TRBJ2-7|TRBV6-5|NA
CASNSPGQNEQYF
TGTGCCAGCAATTCTCCTGGACAGAACGAGCAGTACTTC
>NA|TRBJ1-1|TRBV9|NA
CASSVGSLNTEAFF
TGTGCCAGCAGCGTAGGGAGCCTGAACACTGAAGCTTTCTTT
>once|TRBJ2-7|TRBV28|TRBD1
CASSPSGTGNYEQYF
TGTGCCAGCAGTCCCTCCGGGACAGGGAACTACGAGCAGTACTTC
>few|TRBJ1-1|TRBV2|NA
CAGQPSARGTEAFF
TGTGCCGGCCAACCATCGGCCCGGGGCACTGAAGCTTTCTTT
>few|TRBJ1-4|TRBV6-1|NA
CASSEAGLRGSNEKLFF
TGTGCCAGCAGTGAAGCGGGGTTGCGGGGTAGCAATGAAAAACTGTTTTTT
>NA|TRBJ2-1|TRBV11-2|NA
CASSKRRSSYNEQFF
TGTGCCAGCAGCAAGAGGCGGAGCTCCTACAATGAGCAGTTCTTC
>NA|TRBJ1-6|TRBV2|TRBD1
CASRETGISSSYNSPLHF
TGTGCCAGCAGAGAGACAGGGATATCGAGCTCCTATAATTCACCCCTCCACTTT
>once|TRBJ1-2|TRBV5-5|NA
CASSEVNYGYTF
TGTGCCAGCAGCGAGGTTAACTATGGCTACACCTTC
>NA|TRBJ2-2|TRBV4-2|NA
CASSPWGERVTGELFF
TGTGCCAGCAGCCCTTGGGGGGAACGGGTGACCGGGGAGCTGTTTTTT
>once|TRBJ2-1|TRBV24-1|TRBD1
CATSDFTGTGSYNEQFF
TGTGCCACCAGTGATTTTACCGGGACAGGGAGCTACAATGAGCAGTTCTTC
>NA|TRBJ2-3|TRBV7-9|NA
CASSFLRGQSGSRDTQYF
TGTGCCAGCAGCTTTCTCCGTGGGCAGTCCGGGAGTAGGGATACGCAGTATTTT
>NA|TRBJ1-6|TRBV18|TRBD1
CASSPSTGANSPLHF
TGTGCCAGCTCACCGTCGACAGGGGCTAATTCACCCCTCCACTTT
>few|TRBJ1-1|TRBV10-3|TRBD1
CAIRTTGEAFF
TGTGCCATCAGAACGACAGGGGAAGCTTTCTTT
>NA|TRBJ2-1|TRBV9|TRBD1
CASSVFGTGSYNEQFF
TGTGCCAGCAGCGTGTTCGGGACAGGGTCCTACAATGAGCAGTTCTTC